This entry lists 3 T cell receptor beta chains sequenced from one sample in a study of blood T cell repertoires in COVID-19 (dated by TCRdb to the early 2020s). Libraries were made using the immunoSEQ multiplex PCR assay. TCRdb provides this immuneACCESS table in a form limited to in-frame rearrangements. Some clones are lacking; in checked studies, under half of them reflect an unresolved V gene, and why the rest are absent is not known. The sample table shows about 350,000 clones, and roughly 87% are seen once. 1% of the sample rests with the top ten. Material for sequencing was PBMCs or T cells enriched from blood (not recorded which). The receptors were gathered from a woman between 25 and 40 years old who had recovered from COVID-19.

The chain uses TRBV5-1 and TRBJ2-1; 7 bases are shared with TRBD1. V lost 0 bases to trimming and J lost 1 base; unmatched junction nucleotides: 4. CDR1 SGHRS and CDR2 YFSETQ come from the germline V gene. The CDR3 is 16 residues long. CDR3 DNA: TGCGCCAGCAGCTTGGCCTCGGGACAGTCCTACAATGAGCAGTTCTTC. Protein: CASSLASGQSYNEQFF.

This chain uses TRBV5-6 with TRBJ2-2, with TRBD1 matching 7 bases. Per germline, CDR1 SGHDT and CDR2 YYEEEE. The V segment lost 4 bases and the J segment 5 bases; nucleotides outside the gene matches: 14. The CDR3 runs to 17 residues. The CDR3 DNA is TGTGCCAGCAGCCCTAATACCGGGACAGCAATTACCGGGGAGCTGTTTTTT. Amino acid sequence: CASSPNTGTAITGELFF.

This chain uses TRBV9 with TRBJ1-4; D not certain. The CDR3 is 15 amino acids. Germline loops: CDR1 SGDLS, CDR2 YYNGEE. Trimming removed 4 bases at V and 7 bases at J, with 17 bases between. This CDR3 reads CASSLVGGPGEKLFF. CDR3 nucleotides: TGTGCCAGCAGCCTTGTCGGAGGCCCGGGTGAAAAACTGTTTTTT.